This T cell receptor (beta chain) was identified during a study of post-analysis software for immune sequencing data. Study-level points and caveats: Among about 5 TRBV segments more frequent in patients than controls were TRBV5-6, TRBV5-1 and TRBV20-1. The study found significantly lower normalized Chao1 diversity in multiple sclerosis patients than in controls.

The CDR3 has 17 amino acids. From germline, CDR1 is SGHVS and CDR2 FQNEAQ. The ends lost 0 bases at V and 6 bases at J; junction bases unmatched: 11. The authors incorporated unique molecular identifiers into the TCR beta cDNA libraries. TCRdb re-derived calls from the PCR reads in MiXCR, one entry per CDR3 protein. The repertoire holds some 690,000 distinct CDR3 sequences, with around 64% as singletons. The sample holds one count of this clonotype. Its matching antigen is unknown. The receptor's source is a girl aged 2 to 10 with multiple sclerosis. The sequenced material came from blood. The chain has TRBV7-8 and TRBJ1-2; 9 bases fit TRBD1. CDR3: CASSLARQGDTSDGYTF. The DNA of the CDR3 is TGTGCCAGCAGCTTAGCGCGACAGGGGGACACGAGTGATGGCTACACCTTC.